These 7 T cell receptor beta chains share one sample of origin, sequenced in a study of T cell repertoires in breast cancer. Primers covering all TCR V genes were used in emulsion RT-PCR on CD8+ T cells. Unpaired genes were suppressed by blocking oligonucleotides during a second nested PCR. A single record per CDR3 protein comes from TCRdb applying MiXCR to the emulsion pairing reads. The sample carries approximately 37,000 distinct CDR3 sequences, 45% to 55% recorded once. Sequenced material: CD8+ T cells. The receptor set was obtained from a pool of human donors with breast cancer or a healthy control (not recorded which).

The V call is TRBV18, the J call TRBJ1-4; a weak D match, TRBD1 (5 bases). V gave up 0 bases and J gave up 0 bases, with 5 bases separating them. The CDR3 is 15 amino acids. In germline, CDR1 is KGHSH, CDR2 LQKENI. Here the CDR3 reads CASSPPTATNEKLFF. The CDR3 region has the DNA TGTGCCAGCTCACCACCGACAGCAACTAATGAAAAACTGTTTTTT.

The chain is built from TRBV12-3 or TRBV12-4 and TRBJ2-7, with 8 bases identical to TRBD1. V trimming: 6 bases; J trimming: 0 bases; junction bases outside the gene matches: 7. The CDR3 covers 15 residues. The CDR3 region has the DNA TGTGCCAGCAGCCCGGGACAGGAATCCTCCTACGAGCAGTACTTC. Residues: CASSPGQESSYEQYF.

The sample holds many counts of this clonotype. CDR3 in DNA: TGTGCCAGCAGCCGGTTAGGGGCCTACGAGCAGTACTTC. Its protein product is CASSRLGAYEQYF. The chain carries TRBV27 and TRBJ2-7; D perhaps matches TRBD1 (5 bases). CDR1 and CDR2 from the germline V gene are MNHEY and SMNVEV (reference sequence). Trimming left V 6 bases short and J 2 bases short, with 11 bases between. The CDR3 has 13 residues.

This clonotype counts as medium-sized (0.01 to 0.1%). The CDR3, as DNA: TGTGCCAGCAGAAGAGAGGGGGTGGGCAAAAACATTCAGTACTTC. It is translated as CASRREGVGKNIQYF. V and J are TRBV27 and TRBJ2-4; perhaps TRBD1 as D (6 bases). This CDR3 is 15 amino acids long. Trimming took off 6 bases at V and 3 bases at J, with 15 bases between the two ends. Germline values: CDR1 MNHEY, CDR2 SMNVEV (reference sequence).

The chain employs TRBV20-1 and TRBJ2-7, with D tentatively TRBD2 (6 bases). V dropped 6 bases and J dropped 0 bases, with 24 bases sitting between them. This CDR3 contains 17 residues. Germline V gives CDR1 DFQATT, CDR2 SNEGSKA (reference sequence). CDR3 DNA sequence: TGCAGTGCCTCCTCCTGGCTAGCGATCGTACACTCCTACGAGCAGTACTTC. Its protein product is CSASSWLAIVHSYEQYF.

The chain is built from TRBV20-1 and TRBJ2-5; 10 bases align to TRBD2. The CDR3 length is 15 residues. V lost 6 bases and J lost 4; bases outside the gene matches: 11. Per the germline V gene, CDR1 is DFQATT and CDR2 is SNEGSKA (reference sequence). As DNA, the CDR3 is TGCAGTGCCAAAGAAGCGGGGGGGCCTGTAGAGACCCAGTACTTC. As protein: CSAKEAGGPVETQYF.

The rearrangement links TRBV7-6 to TRBJ1-3; possible D gene TRBD1, 5 bases. Per germline, CDR1 SGHVS and CDR2 FNYEAQ. V dropped 1 base and J dropped 0 bases, with 10 bases sitting between them. The CDR3 has 16 residues. The DNA for the CDR3 is TGTGCCAGCAGCTTAGGTACAGGCTACTCTGGAAACACCATATATTTT. Its protein product is CASSLGTGYSGNTIYF.